The 28 T cell receptor beta chains in this list originate from one sample, sequenced in a study of T cells of healthy individuals. TCRdb called the 5' RACE reads again in MiXCR, with one record for every CDR3 protein. The sample includes about 96,000 distinct CDR3 sequences, 17% of them seen just once. These receptors all stem from a human donor in good health.

The genes are TRBV7-2 and TRBJ1-5; no clear D gene. Germline V CDR1 and CDR2: SGHTA, FQGNSA. The CDR3 contains 14 residues. Trimming removed 1 base at V and 9 bases at J, with 13 bases between. CDR3 protein: CASSLGAAMGPQHF. Written as DNA, the CDR3 is TGTGCCAGCAGCTTAGGGGCGGCTATGGGGCCCCAGCATTTT. Complete variable domain (other parts from reference TRBV7-2 and TRBJ1-5): GAGVSQSPSNKVTEKGKDVELRCDPISGHTALYWYRQSLGQGLEFLIYFQGNSAPDKSGLPSDRFSAERTGGSVSTLTIQRTQQEDSAVYLCASSLGAAMGPQHFGDGTRLSIL.

The table lists this clonotype with many counts. The rearrangement links TRBV5-1 to TRBJ1-2, with no clear D. This CDR3 contains 13 residues. The V end lost 5 bases, the J end lost 4 bases, and 12 bases lay between the germline ends. Germline V gives CDR1 SGHRS, CDR2 YFSETQ. The CDR3 nucleotides are TGCGCCAGCAGTTATTCCGCCTCCTATGGCTACACCTTC. This codes for CASSYSASYGYTF.

This clonotype was picked up a small number of times. This rearrangement joins TRBV5-6 to TRBJ2-7; the match to TRBD2 covers 7 bases. This CDR3 contains 15 residues. V gave up 3 bases and J gave up 4 bases; unmatched junction bases: 10. CDR1 is SGHDT and CDR2 is YYEEEE in the germline V gene. As DNA, the CDR3 is TGTGCCAGCAGCTGGGTTGCGGGGGACCCTTACGAGCAGTACTTC. Translating it yields CASSWVAGDPYEQYF. The whole variable domain, remainder taken from reference TRBV5-6 and TRBJ2-7, is DAGVTQSPTHLIKTRGQQVTLRCSPKSGHDTVSWYQQALGQGPQFIFQYYEEEERQRGNFPDRFSGHQFPNYSSELNVNALLLGDSALYLCASSWVAGDPYEQYFGPGTRLTVT.

V usage is TRBV12-3 or TRBV12-4 and J usage is TRBJ2-6, with 8 positions matching TRBD1. J gave up 3 bases and V 6 bases, and 10 bases lay outside the gene matches. The CDR3 runs to 17 residues. This CDR3 reads CASRSDRAPYGANVLTF. The CDR3 region has the DNA TGTGCCAGCAGGTCGGACAGGGCTCCATATGGGGCCAACGTCCTGACTTTC.

In this sample, this clonotype turned up a few times. The chain uses TRBV5-1 and TRBJ1-2, with TRBD1 identical over 7 bases. Germline lookup yields CDR1 SGHRS and CDR2 YFSETQ. There are 14 residues in the CDR3. J lost 2 bases, V lost 3 bases, and 4 bases had no gene match. This chain's CDR3 is CASSSKQGNYGYTF. In DNA, the CDR3 is TGCGCCAGCAGCTCTAAACAGGGGAACTATGGCTACACCTTC.

This sequence joins TRBV4-3 and TRBJ2-1, with 9 bases matching TRBD1. The junction had 16 bases not matched to a gene; V was cut back by 3 bases and J by 10 bases. The germline V gene encodes CDR1 LGHNA and CDR2 YSLEER. This CDR3 is 17 amino acids long. CDR3 nucleotide sequence: TGCGCCAGCAGCCAGGCTCCCGGGACAGGGAGGTCGGGAGAGCAGTTCTTC. It encodes CASSQAPGTGRSGEQFF.

This clonotype was seen ten or more times. The chain is built from TRBV11-2 and TRBJ2-1; D might be TRBD2 (5 bases). This CDR3 comprises 14 residues. The V gene lost 1 base and the J gene lost 8 bases, with 12 bases spanning the gap. Germline V gene lookup returns CDR1 SGHAT and CDR2 FQNNGV. This chain's CDR3 is CASSLVGWEYEQFF. The CDR3 DNA reads TGTGCCAGCAGCTTAGTGGGATGGGAGTATGAGCAGTTCTTC.

This clonotype was counted ten times or more. The rearrangement uses TRBV24-1 and TRBJ2-1; 11 nucleotides line up with TRBD2. V lost 7 bases to trimming and J lost 3 bases; unmatched junction nucleotides: 1. CDR1 KGHDR and CDR2 SFDVKD come from the germline V gene. The CDR3 runs to 14 residues. The CDR3: CATRGTSGYNEQFF. The CDR3 DNA is TGTGCCACCAGGGGGACTAGCGGCTACAATGAGCAGTTCTTC.

V and J are TRBV7-9 and TRBJ2-7; D is undetermined. The CDR3 is 14 amino acids. Deletions cut 1 base from V and 0 bases from J, with 7 bases between. Germline values: CDR1 SEHNR, CDR2 FQNEAQ (reference sequence). CDR3 sequence (DNA): TGTGCCAGCAGCTTAGACAGATTCTCCTACGAGCAGTACTTC. Protein: CASSLDRFSYEQYF.

This clonotype was detected ten times or more. The genes are TRBV29-1 and TRBJ1-1, with 7 nucleotides matching TRBD1. CDR1 SQVTM and CDR2 ANQGSEA come from the germline V gene. After removal of 7 bases from V and 2 bases from J, the junction contained 10 bases not matched to a gene. This CDR3 has 14 amino acids. The CDR3 bases are TGCAGCGCGGAGGACAGGCCCTTTAACACTGAAGCTTTCTTT. It yields the protein CSAEDRPFNTEAFF.

The genes are TRBV10-3 and TRBJ2-7, with TRBD2 identical over 14 bases. In germline, CDR1 is ENHRY, CDR2 SYGVKD. This CDR3 is 15 amino acids long. V dropped 6 bases and J dropped 4; count of bases not matched to a gene: 5. The CDR3 DNA reads TGTGCCATCAGGGGGACTAGCGGGAGAAGTTACGAGCAGTACTTC. Amino acids: CAIRGTSGRSYEQYF.

As to this clonotype: A much bigger clone sits one base away, suggesting this may be a read error. V is TRBV28 and J is TRBJ2-7; 7 nucleotides agree with TRBD2. Germline V gives CDR1 MDHEN, CDR2 SYDVKM. The CDR3 sequence is 18 residues long. In nucleotides, the CDR3 is TGTGCCAACAGTCTCTCATCCGGACTAGTAGAAGGGACCTACGAGCAGTACTTC. The encoded protein is CANSLSSGLVEGTYEQYF.

The chain uses TRBV2 and TRBJ2-1, with D perhaps TRBD1 or TRBD2 (6 bases each). Germline-derived CDR1 and CDR2 are SNHLY and FYNNEI. With 8 bases removed from V and 0 bases from J, the gap between germline ends came to 14 bases. The CDR3 spans 15 residues. In DNA form, the CDR3 reads TGTGCCAGCGCTCTGTGGGGGGCCTCCTACAATGAGCAGTTCTTC. Protein product: CASALWGASYNEQFF.

This clonotype appeared a few times. This chain links TRBV6-5 with TRBJ2-4; D is possibly TRBD1 or TRBD2 (5 bases each). This CDR3 is built from 12 residues. V was pared by 6 bases and J by 6 bases, with 9 bases between. CDR1 is MNHEY, CDR2 SVGAGI, per germline. CDR3 in amino acids: CASSRDRNIQYF. CDR3 in DNA: TGTGCCAGCAGCCGGGACCGAAACATTCAGTACTTC.

This clonotype was recorded many times. V and J are TRBV7-9 and TRBJ1-5; D may be TRBD1 (6 bases). The germline gives CDR1 SEHNR, CDR2 FQNEAQ (reference sequence). The V end lost 3 bases, the J end lost 5 bases, and 26 bases lay between the germline ends. This CDR3 comprises 19 residues. CDR3 DNA: TGTGCCAGCAGCTTGGGGGTTACGACAGGCGGGAATCAATATCAGCCCCAGCATTTT. Its translation: CASSLGVTTGGNQYQPQHF.

The chain recombines TRBV29-1 with TRBJ2-3; perhaps TRBD2 as D (5 bases). This CDR3 spans 12 amino acids. V was clipped by 8 bases and J by 4 bases, with 13 bases between them. Per the germline V gene, CDR1 is SQVTM and CDR2 is ANQGSEA. The chain's CDR3 is CSLGLGADTQYF. Written as DNA, the CDR3 is TGCAGCCTAGGACTCGGGGCAGATACGCAGTATTTT.

This clonotype was picked up many times. The V gene is TRBV4-3, the J gene TRBJ1-1, with 8 nucleotides matching TRBD1. V trimming: 1 base; J trimming: 4 bases; junction bases outside the gene matches: 5. This CDR3 spans 15 amino acids. CDR1 and CDR2 from the germline V gene are LGHNA and YSLEER. In DNA form, the CDR3 reads TGCGCCAGCAGCCAAGTGCAGGGGGCCAGCACTGAAGCTTTCTTT. Residues: CASSQVQGASTEAFF.

The chain employs TRBV6-5 and TRBJ2-2; D may be TRBD2 (5 bases). V was shortened by 10 bases and J by 1 base, with 13 bases between the two germline ends. Germline-derived CDR1 and CDR2 are MNHEY and SVGAGI. The CDR3 consists of 14 residues. The CDR3, as DNA: TGTGCCACGGCGAGGGCCAAGAACACCGGGGAGCTGTTTTTT. This gives the protein CATARAKNTGELFF.

The chain uses TRBV12-3 or TRBV12-4 and TRBJ2-3, with D perhaps matching TRBD1 or TRBD2 (6 bases each). This CDR3 spans 15 amino acids. V was cut by 4 bases and J by 3 bases, with 14 bases left in between. The CDR3 loop is CASSSNREETDTQYF. For the CDR3, the DNA is TGTGCCAGCAGTTCAAACAGGGAGGAAACAGATACGCAGTATTTT.

In this sample, this clonotype turned up many times. The CDR3 DNA reads TGTGCCAGCAGCGTACCAGTCAGCCAAGGTACGCAGTATTTT. This encodes CASSVPVSQGTQYF. V is TRBV9 and J is TRBJ2-3, with D unresolved. Trimming shortened V by 1 base and J by 8 bases, and 14 bases separated the two germline ends. This CDR3 region has 14 residues. The germline V gene has CDR1 SGDLS and CDR2 YYNGEE.

The rearrangement links TRBV20-1 to TRBJ2-2; 8 nucleotides align to TRBD2. Germline trimming cut 3 bases from V and 6 bases from J; bases unmatched to any gene: 6. There are 14 residues in the CDR3. Germline V gene data show CDR1 as DFQATT and CDR2 as SNEGSKA (reference sequence). The CDR3 DNA sequence: TGCAGTGCTAGTAGCGGGATGGCAGCCGGGGAGCTGTTTTTT. It codes for CSASSGMAAGELFF.

This clonotype occurred many times. This chain connects TRBV5-5 to TRBJ1-4; D possibly corresponds to TRBD1 (6 bases). The CDR3 has 15 residues. The ends were cut back, 1 base at V and 7 bases at J, with 14 bases in the middle. CDR1 is SGHKS, CDR2 YYEKEE, per germline (reference sequence). The CDR3 bases are TGTGCCAGCAGCTTGTACGGGGGCGACGGTGAAAAACTGTTTTTT. Protein: CASSLYGGDGEKLFF. Looking up the rest from reference TRBV5-5 and TRBJ1-4 gives the full variable domain: DAGVTQSPTHLIKTRGQQVTLRCSPISGHKSVSWYQQVLGQGPQFIFQYYEKEERGRGNFPDRFSARQFPNYSSELNVNALLLGDSALYLCASSLYGGDGEKLFFGSGTQLSVL.

This clonotype was seen a few times. The chain couples TRBV28 to TRBJ2-7; tentatively, D is TRBD1 or TRBD2 (5 bases each). The length of the CDR3 is 15 residues. Trimming shortened V by 9 bases and J by 4 bases, and 22 bases separated the two germline ends. The V gene's germline CDR1 is MDHEN and CDR2 SYDVKM. CDR3 nucleotides: TGTGCCAGGAGGGGTACCTGGGAGAAGAGGTACGAGCAGTACTTC. It is translated as CARRGTWEKRYEQYF.

This chain uses TRBV20-1 with TRBJ2-7; TRBD2 aligns across 9 bases. Germline CDR1 DFQATT, CDR2 SNEGSKA (reference sequence). The CDR3 is 13 residues long. The V segment lost 8 bases and the J segment 8 bases; nucleotides outside the gene matches: 13. This CDR3 reads CSTESASGVKQYF. In DNA, the CDR3 is TGCAGTACCGAATCGGCTAGCGGGGTTAAGCAGTACTTC.

This clonotype has at least ten counts. The chain carries TRBV12-3 or TRBV12-4 and TRBJ1-5; the D is unclear. The CDR3 sequence is 14 residues long. Trimming stripped 7 bases from V and 3 bases from J, with 13 bases between. Here the CDR3 reads CASIPIDPNQPQHF. CDR3 DNA sequence: TGTGCCAGCATCCCGATCGACCCCAATCAGCCCCAGCATTTT.

The V call is TRBV6-6, the J call TRBJ2-3; D is unresolved. V gave up 0 bases and J gave up 2 bases, with 3 bases separating them. The CDR3 sequence is 13 residues long. Germline values: CDR1 MNHNY, CDR2 SVGAGI (reference sequence). In DNA, the CDR3 is TGTGCCAGCAGTTACTCTTACACAGATACGCAGTATTTT. Translated, it gives CASSYSYTDTQYF.

The chain recombines TRBV10-3 with TRBJ1-3, with 10 bases aligning to TRBD1. The germline V gene encodes CDR1 ENHRY and CDR2 SYGVKD. This CDR3 comprises 17 residues. V gave up 3 bases and J gave up 3 bases; unmatched junction bases: 8. CDR3 nucleotide sequence: TGTGCCATCAGTGAAGTCAGGGACAGGGGTAATGGAAACACCATATATTTT. The encoded protein is CAISEVRDRGNGNTIYF.

This chain links TRBV4-1 with TRBJ1-5, with D hard to call. CDR1 and CDR2 (germline): MGHRA, YSYEKL. V was clipped by 1 base and J by 5 bases, with 12 bases between them. The CDR3 loop spans 15 amino acids. The CDR3 DNA reads as TGCGCCAGCAGCCAAGGGGCAGGACTAGATCAGCCCCAGCATTTT. This translates into CASSQGAGLDQPQHF.